Sequencing of this TCR beta chain was carried out in a study of T cell responses to AZD1222 COVID-19 vaccine. Whole-study results and caveats: AZD1222 recipients seropositive at baseline numbered only 5 or 6.

Second-dose timings of about 4 or about 12 weeks were pooled. TCRdb's table, derived via immunoSEQ multiplex PCR, lists solely in-frame clones and lacks some. The profile shows roughly 150,000 clones, approximately 87% of them singletons. The germline V gene encodes CDR1 SGHTA and CDR2 FQGNSA. With 5 bases clipped from V and 2 bases from J, the junction kept 6 bases outside the gene matches. The length of the CDR3 is 15 residues. Comment on this clone: Antigen specificity is unknown.

J is TRBJ2-1 and V is TRBV7-2; TRBD1 matches 7 bases. The source is an adult who received the AZD1222 COVID-19 vaccine. The sequencing here drew on peripheral blood, taken 28 days after the second AZD1222 dose. The CDR3 region has the DNA TGTGCCAGCAGCGCAGACAGGGAAACCTACAATGAGCAGTTCTTC. It specifies CASSADRETYNEQFF.